The 9 T cell receptor beta chains below come from one sample, sequenced in a study of T cell responses to AZD1222 COVID-19 vaccine (dated by TCRdb to the early 2020s). Library preparation employed the immunoSEQ multiplex PCR assay. Held by TCRdb, this immuneACCESS table contains in-frame sequences only and omits some clones. Under half of the omission traces to an unresolved V gene where checked; the cause of the rest is unknown. The sample table shows about 150,000 clones, and about 91% are seen once. About 2.3% of the sample comes from the top ten. In light of the paper, this sample's time point label describes: baseline before first vaccination. The sequencing used peripheral blood, collected on day 0 of AZD1222 vaccination. These receptors were taken from an adult in good health.

This chain links TRBV5-1 with TRBJ2-3, with TRBD1 identical over 10 bases. CDR3 length: 16 residues. The germline CDR1 and CDR2 sequences are SGHRS and YFSETQ. V trimming: 5 bases; J trimming: 2 bases; junction bases outside the gene matches: 8. This CDR3 reads CASRGGQGRFTDTQYF. The CDR3 DNA sequence: TGCGCCAGCAGGGGGGGACAGGGGCGTTTCACAGATACGCAGTATTTT.

The chain has TRBV10-3 and TRBJ1-6, with TRBD1 identical over 7 bases. The germline gives CDR1 ENHRY, CDR2 SYGVKD. The CDR3 extends over 13 amino acids. J lost 8 bases, V lost 7 bases, and 5 bases had no gene match. The CDR3 sequence: CAINSQGHSPLHF. Written as DNA, the CDR3 is TGTGCCATCAATTCACAGGGGCATTCACCCCTCCACTTT.

This chain connects TRBV27 to TRBJ2-2; TRBD1 aligns across 8 bases. Germline trimming cut 7 bases from V and 0 bases from J; bases unmatched to any gene: 7. CDR3 length equals 16 residues. CDR1 and CDR2 (germline): MNHEY, SMNVEV (reference sequence). CDR3 residues: CASTRQGATNTGELFF. CDR3 in DNA: TGTGCCAGCACGCGGCAGGGGGCCACGAACACCGGGGAGCTGTTTTTT.

The V and J genes are TRBV7-9 and TRBJ1-1; no firm D call. V lost 5 bases and J lost 6, with 13 bases in between. Germline CDR1 and CDR2: SEHNR and FQNEAQ (reference sequence). CDR3 length equals 13 residues. CDR3 nucleotides: TGTGCCAGCAGCGGCGAGAGGGTAGCTGAAGCTTTCTTT. This encodes CASSGERVAEAFF.

The chain carries TRBV27 and TRBJ2-1, with D possibly TRBD1 on 6 matching bases. This CDR3 has 14 residues. Trimming removed 3 bases from V and 6 bases from J, with 12 bases in between. Germline V gene sequence: CDR1 MNHEY, CDR2 SMNVEV (reference sequence). CDR3 DNA sequence: TGTGCCAGCAGTTTCGTAGAAGGGGGCAATGAGCAGTTCTTC. This sequence encodes CASSFVEGGNEQFF.

The chain has TRBV6-5 and TRBJ2-1; D call uncertain. The ends were cut back, 4 bases at V and 9 bases at J, with 7 bases in the middle. Germline CDR1 is MNHEY and CDR2 is SVGAGI. The CDR3 is made up of 11 amino acids. CDR3 DNA sequence: TGTGCCAGCAGTTCCTTAGGTGAGCAGTTCTTC. Encoded protein: CASSSLGEQFF.

The genes are TRBV7-2 and TRBJ2-5, with D perhaps TRBD2 (5 bases). This CDR3 comprises 14 residues. V lost 5 bases and J lost 3, with 13 bases in between. CDR1 SGHTA and CDR2 FQGNSA come from the germline V gene. CDR3 in amino acids: CASSRERGKETQYF. DNA of the CDR3: TGTGCCAGCAGCAGGGAACGGGGAAAAGAGACCCAGTACTTC.

This clone was seen a few times. This chain links TRBV6-4 with TRBJ2-2, with 9 bases matching TRBD2. The CDR3 has 15 amino acids. Germline V gene data show CDR1 as MRHNA and CDR2 as SNTAGT. Trimming took 6 bases from V and 1 from J; bases not matched to a gene: 3. The CDR3 sequence: CASSASGENTGELFF. CDR3 DNA: TGTGCCAGCAGCGCTAGCGGGGAGAACACCGGGGAGCTGTTTTTT.

The V and J genes are TRBV28 and TRBJ1-5; D is unclear. This CDR3 comprises 16 residues. In germline, CDR1 is MDHEN, CDR2 SYDVKM. V was trimmed by 3 bases and J by 0 bases, leaving 12 bases between them. The CDR3 nucleotides are TGTGCCAGCAGTTTTGGTACAGACTATAGCAATCAGCCCCAGCATTTT. Its translation: CASSFGTDYSNQPQHF.